This T cell receptor (beta chain) was recovered during a study of OX40 agonist ivuxolimab in advanced cancers. Study-wide results and caveats: Partial responders receiving 0.1-3.0 mg/kg showed among the lowest clonal expansion. CD4+ and CD8+ blood T cells expanded clonally by week 6 at 0.1 to 3.0 mg/kg.

Clones were read by immunoSEQ multiplex PCR, and TCRdb kept only the in-frame ones, dropping some. The table includes tens of thousands of clones, over 70% detected once. The germline gives CDR1 SGHNT, CDR2 YYREEE (reference sequence). The CDR3 has 15 amino acids. Trimming removed 1 base from V and 7 bases from J, with 17 bases in between. Worth noting for this clone: What it recognizes is unknown.

This TCR was recovered from an adult with an advanced solid tumor such as melanoma, head and neck, liver or kidney cancer. Sequencing was performed on CD4+ or CD8+ T cells sorted from blood, taken in a trial of the OX40 agonist ivuxolimab. The chain uses TRBV5-4 and TRBJ2-5, with no clear D. The CDR3, as DNA: TGTGCCAGCAGCTTGCGCGGACCCGGACCAGGGACCCAGTACTTC. This sequence encodes CASSLRGPGPGTQYF.